This TCR beta chain was sequenced in a study of T-cell memory formation after mild COVID-19. Study-wide results and limits: Whether day 37 second-wave clones are SARS-CoV-2-specific was not confirmed. Clones that got smaller from day 15 to 85 had even CD4/CD8, while clones growing later tipped toward CD4+. CM and EM subsets held most contracting CD4+ clones; EMRA held CD8+ ones.

With 5 bases removed from V and 4 bases from J, the gap between germline ends came to 18 bases. Germline CDR1 reads KGHSH; CDR2 reads LQKENI. The CDR3 spans 16 residues. TCR alpha and TCR beta cDNA libraries carrying sample barcodes and UMIs came from 5'RACE with constant-segment primers. TCRdb reprocessed the 5' RACE reads with MiXCR, giving one entry per CDR3 protein. The sample lists some 340,000 distinct CDR3 sequences; approximately 13% were seen once. As concerns this clonotype: Its antigen remains unknown.

The V call is TRBV18, the J call TRBJ2-1; D remains ambiguous. The sequencing input was PBMCs or a T cell subset sorted from them (not recorded which). This sequence was found in a man aged 18-30 years who had mild COVID-19 (a few samples of this study predate the infection). Cell type and time point are not known. The CDR3 here is CASSGVSAWTYNEQFF. The CDR3 coding sequence is TGTGCCAGCTCAGGGGTGTCAGCCTGGACGTACAATGAGCAGTTCTTC. The full variable domain, in which reference TRBV18 and TRBJ2-1 provide the parts outside the CDR3, is NAGVMQNPRHLVRRRGQEARLRCSPMKGHSHVYWYRQLPEEGLKFMVYLQKENIIDESGMPKERFSAEFPKEGPSILRIQQVVRGDSAAYFCASSGVSAWTYNEQFFGPGTRLTVL.